The entry below gives a single TCR beta chain sequence along with its context. With V trimmed by 3 bases and J by 7 bases, 11 bases remained unmatched. Germline V CDR1 and CDR2: LGHNT, FRNRAP. The CDR3 is made up of 15 amino acids. The sample comes from a study of T cell changes during pregnancy in multiple sclerosis. Generated by immunoSEQ multiplex PCR, the TCRdb table keeps only in-frame clones and is missing some. This sample yields 45,000 to 50,000 clones, of which over 90% are seen a single time; approximately 2% belongs to the top ten. The chain carries TRBV12-5 and TRBJ1-2; 7 bases match TRBD1. The source was peripheral blood, collected in the third trimester of pregnancy. The source of this sequence is a female donor with multiple sclerosis, enrolled in a pregnancy study. The chain's CDR3 is CASGFPRDSLLGYTF. The CDR3, as DNA: TGTGCTAGTGGTTTCCCCCGGGACAGCCTACTTGGCTACACCTTC.